These 27 T cell receptor beta chains were all obtained from the same sample, sequenced in a study of blood T cell repertoires in COVID-19 (dated by TCRdb to the early 2020s). Preparation of the library involved the immunoSEQ multiplex PCR assay. TCRdb obtained this table from immuneACCESS and retained in-frame rearrangements with V and J assigned. These tables miss some clones; where compared with another copy, unresolved V genes account for less than half of the shortfall, and the remainder is unexplained. For this sample there are approximately 160,000 clones; around 81% appear just once. The ten largest clones capture 10% to 15% of the sample. Specimen: peripheral blood. These receptors all stem from a man in his 70s who had recovered from COVID-19.

The J gene is TRBJ2-4, the V gene TRBV28, with 8 positions matching TRBD1. Per germline, CDR1 MDHEN and CDR2 SYDVKM. The CDR3 has 14 residues. With 6 bases clipped from V and 2 bases from J, the junction kept 3 bases outside the gene matches. The DNA for the CDR3 is TGTGCCAGCAGGCAGGGGGCTTCCAAAAACATTCAGTACTTC. It translates to CASRQGASKNIQYF.

The chain has TRBV4-3 and TRBJ2-1; 9 positions match TRBD2. Trimming at V came to 0 bases and at J to 12 bases, leaving 18 bases not matched to a gene. The CDR3 is made up of 18 amino acids. Germline V gene sequence: CDR1 LGHNA, CDR2 YSLEER. The CDR3 nucleotides read TGCGCCAGCAGCCAAGATTTAGCGGGAGAGGATCCTTATGCTACGCAGTTCTTC. Its protein product is CASSQDLAGEDPYATQFF.

The chain carries TRBV7-6 and TRBJ1-3; possible D gene TRBD1, 6 bases. CDR3 length: 17 residues. CDR1 and CDR2 from the germline V gene are SGHVS and FNYEAQ. V lost 5 bases and J lost 2, with 19 bases in between. For the CDR3, the DNA is TGTGCCAGCAGCCCCCACCCAAGGGGGAGAACTGGAAACACCATATATTTT. Residues: CASSPHPRGRTGNTIYF.

This rearrangement joins TRBV24-1 to TRBJ2-1, with 11 bases aligning to TRBD2. Germline values: CDR1 KGHDR, CDR2 SFDVKD. The CDR3 spans 14 residues. The ends lost 6 bases at V and 10 bases at J; junction bases unmatched: 7. The CDR3 nucleotides read TGTGCCACCAGTACAGGGACTAGCGGCCACGAGCAGTTCTTC. Translation gives CATSTGTSGHEQFF.

The sample holds one count of this clone. J is TRBJ1-1 and V is TRBV6-1; a weak D match, TRBD1 (5 bases). Germline CDR1 and CDR2: MNHNS and SASEGT. This CDR3 contains 13 residues. The ends were cut back, 2 bases at V and 4 bases at J, with 8 bases in the middle. The CDR3 loop is CASSELQGTEAFF. The CDR3 region has the DNA TGTGCCAGCAGTGAACTCCAGGGCACTGAAGCTTTCTTT.

The J gene is TRBJ2-3, the V gene TRBV21-1; the table's TRBD2 call for D was not verified on the DNA. TRBV21-1 is a known pseudogene. The CDR3 is 16 residues long. CDR3 DNA: TGTGCCAGCAGCAAAGAGGGGACTAGCGGCACAGATACGCAGTATTTT. Its translation: CASSKEGTSGTDTQYF.

The rearrangement uses TRBV28 and TRBJ2-7; TRBD1 aligns across 7 bases. After removal of 5 bases from V and 4 bases from J, the junction contained 11 bases not matched to a gene. The germline V gene encodes CDR1 MDHEN and CDR2 SYDVKM. The CDR3 contains 15 residues. The CDR3 loop reads CASSLGDSNRYEQYF. In DNA form, the CDR3 reads TGTGCCAGCAGTCTAGGGGACAGTAATCGATACGAGCAGTACTTC.

The chain joins TRBV13 to TRBJ2-2; possible D gene TRBD1, 5 bases. Trimming shortened V by 7 bases and J by 0 bases, and 12 bases separated the two germline ends. The CDR3 runs 15 residues. Germline-derived CDR1 and CDR2 are PRHDT and FYEKMQ (reference sequence). The CDR3 reads CASTRVAANTGELFF. CDR3 nucleotide sequence: TGTGCCAGCACCAGGGTTGCTGCGAACACCGGGGAGCTGTTTTTT.

This chain connects TRBV3-1 (or the pseudogene TRBV3-2) to TRBJ2-1, with TRBD2 as a possible D gene (7 bases). The CDR3 has 15 residues. Germline V gene lookup returns CDR1 LGHDT and CDR2 YNNKEL (reference sequence). The V gene lost 2 bases and the J gene lost 7 bases, with 15 bases spanning the gap. CDR3 loop: CASSQQGLGGNEQFF. CDR3 bases: TGTGCCAGCAGCCAACAAGGACTAGGGGGTAATGAGCAGTTCTTC.

This clone was found once. The chain uses TRBV2 and TRBJ1-5; D gene uncertain. CDR1 and CDR2 from the germline V gene are SNHLY and FYNNEI. Between the trimmed V and J ends, which lost 10 bases and 0 bases, there was a span of 10 bases. CDR3 length equals 13 residues. The chain's CDR3 is CATMQDSNQPQHF. The CDR3 DNA reads TGTGCCACAATGCAGGATAGCAATCAGCCCCAGCATTTT.

The chain uses TRBV27 and TRBJ1-5; 9 nucleotides line up with TRBD1. CDR1 and CDR2 (germline): MNHEY, SMNVEV (reference sequence). V trimming: 5 bases; J trimming: 7 bases; junction bases outside the gene matches: 9. CDR3 length: 15 amino acids. DNA for the CDR3: TGTGCCAGCAGTCTCGGGACAGGGATAGGCCAGCCCCAGCATTTT. Residues: CASSLGTGIGQPQHF.

The V call is TRBV7-9, the J call TRBJ2-5; 12 nucleotides line up with TRBD2. J gave up 3 bases and V 1 base, and 6 bases lay outside the gene matches. CDR3 length: 17 residues. CDR1 and CDR2 from the germline V gene are SEHNR and FQNEAQ (reference sequence). The CDR3 reads CASSLGLAGDGKETQYF. In DNA, the CDR3 is TGTGCCAGCAGCTTAGGACTAGCGGGAGATGGTAAAGAGACCCAGTACTTC.

The chain uses TRBV7-2 and TRBJ2-7; D not certain. Germline V gene lookup returns CDR1 SGHTA and CDR2 FQGNSA. The V end was cut by 4 bases, the J end by 4 bases, with 11 bases between. The CDR3 consists of 13 residues. The CDR3 spells CASSSRVSYEQYF. CDR3 in DNA: TGTGCCAGCAGCTCCCGGGTGTCTTACGAGCAGTACTTC.

The chain carries TRBV19 and TRBJ2-3; 8 bases fit TRBD1. CDR3 size: 15 residues. Trimming removed 4 bases from V and 0 bases from J; junction bases left unmatched: 3. Germline loops: CDR1 LNHDA, CDR2 SQIVND (reference sequence). CDR3 amino acids: CASSTRTGSTDTQYF. In DNA form, the CDR3 reads TGTGCCAGTAGTACCCGGACAGGGAGCACAGATACGCAGTATTTT.

The rearrangement joins TRBV12-3 or TRBV12-4 to TRBJ2-7, with TRBD2 matching 14 bases. Trimming cost V 6 bases and J 9 bases; bases outside gene matches: 4. This CDR3 is 13 amino acids long. This CDR3 reads CASRGLAGGGQYF. Written as DNA, the CDR3 is TGTGCCAGCAGAGGACTAGCGGGAGGCGGGCAGTACTTC.

This chain joins TRBV5-4 and TRBJ1-2; 8 nucleotides line up with TRBD1. The CDR3 runs to 15 residues. Germline V CDR1 and CDR2: SGHNT, YYREEE (reference sequence). J lost 4 bases, V lost 4 bases, and 9 bases had no gene match. CDR3 region: CASSGWGQERYGYTF. The CDR3 nucleotides are TGTGCCAGCAGCGGGTGGGGACAGGAACGCTATGGCTACACCTTC.

The chain combines TRBV7-8 with TRBJ2-3; TRBD2 agrees at 7 bases. J was trimmed by 2 bases and V by 3 bases; bases with no gene match: 5. Germline V CDR1 and CDR2: SGHVS, FQNEAQ. The CDR3 spans 15 residues. The CDR3 DNA reads as TGTGCCAGCAGCTTGACCGGGACTAACACAGATACGCAGTATTTT. It codes for CASSLTGTNTDTQYF.

V and J are TRBV10-3 and TRBJ2-1; 9 positions match TRBD2. The CDR3 has 18 residues. Germline values: CDR1 ENHRY, CDR2 SYGVKD. Losses at the gene ends were 6 bases for V and 3 bases for J; bases not matched to a gene: 15. The CDR3 coding sequence is TGTGCCATCAGCCAAAGATCTAGCGGGACACATAGCTACAATGAGCAGTTCTTC. Its protein product is CAISQRSSGTHSYNEQFF.

This clone was seen a single time. The chain carries TRBV18 and TRBJ1-3; D is possibly TRBD1 (5 bases). Germline V gene lookup returns CDR1 KGHSH and CDR2 LQKENI. The CDR3 length is 13 residues. Between the trimmed V and J ends, which lost 3 bases and 4 bases, there was a span of 7 bases. The CDR3: CASSPAGGNTIYF. As DNA, the CDR3 is TGTGCCAGCTCACCTGCAGGGGGAAACACCATATATTTT.

The V call is TRBV6-5, the J call TRBJ2-7; a possible D gene is TRBD1 (6 bases). Germline CDR1 and CDR2: MNHEY and SVGAGI. CDR3 length equals 14 residues. V was shortened by 5 bases and J by 5 bases, with 16 bases between the two germline ends. DNA for the CDR3: TGTGCCAGCAGTAAGGAGTACAGGGTAAACGAGCAGTACTTC. Translating gives CASSKEYRVNEQYF.

This sequence joins TRBV2 and TRBJ2-1; a possible D gene is TRBD2 (6 bases). Germline values: CDR1 SNHLY, CDR2 FYNNEI. The V end was cut by 8 bases, the J end by 0 bases, with 11 bases between. CDR3 length: 14 amino acids. The CDR3 nucleotides read TGTGCCAGCGTAGCGGTTAGCTCCTACAATGAGCAGTTCTTC. Translation gives CASVAVSSYNEQFF.

The chain carries TRBV11-2 and TRBJ2-2, with 7 positions matching TRBD2. Germline lookup yields CDR1 SGHAT and CDR2 FQNNGV. V was clipped by 5 bases and J by 4 bases; unmatched bases: 4. CDR3 size: 14 residues. The CDR3 sequence is CASSAGDFTGELFF. In DNA form, the CDR3 reads TGTGCCAGCAGCGCGGGAGATTTCACCGGGGAGCTGTTTTTT.

The chain links TRBV5-4 to TRBJ2-3; TRBD1 is a possible D gene (5 bases). Looked up from germline, CDR1 is SGHNT and CDR2 is YYREEE (reference sequence). The CDR3 loop spans 15 amino acids. V was cut by 0 bases and J by 4 bases, with 12 bases left in between. Here the CDR3 DNA reads TGTGCCAGCAGCTTGGGGGGCGCGGTGGCAGATACGCAGTATTTT. It yields the protein CASSLGGAVADTQYF. The whole variable domain, remainder taken from reference TRBV5-4 and TRBJ2-3, is ETGVTQSPTHLIKTRGQQVTLRCSSQSGHNTVSWYQQALGQGPQFIFQYYREEENGRGNFPPRFSGLQFPNYSSELNVNALELDDSALYLCASSLGGAVADTQYFGPGTRLTVL.

The chain uses TRBV6-1 and TRBJ2-5, with 10 nucleotides matching TRBD1. The germline CDR1 and CDR2 sequences are MNHNS and SASEGT. With 2 bases clipped from V and 5 bases from J, the junction kept 5 bases outside the gene matches. CDR3 length equals 15 residues. The CDR3 DNA follows: TGTGCCAGCAGTGAAAGACAGGGGGCGCGGGAGACCCAGTACTTC. Its translation is CASSERQGARETQYF.

This clone was seen a handful of times. CDR3 nucleotides: TGTGCCAGCAGCCCCGACCGTGGGGGCGAGACCCAGTACTTC. This gives the protein CASSPDRGGETQYF. The chain carries TRBV5-4 and TRBJ2-5; possible D gene TRBD1, 6 bases. Germline V lookup: CDR1 SGHNT, CDR2 YYREEE (reference sequence). Trimming left V 4 bases short and J 5 bases short, with 15 bases between. The CDR3 sequence is 14 residues long. Complete variable domain (other parts from reference TRBV5-4 and TRBJ2-5): ETGVTQSPTHLIKTRGQQVTLRCSSQSGHNTVSWYQQALGQGPQFIFQYYREEENGRGNFPPRFSGLQFPNYSSELNVNALELDDSALYLCASSPDRGGETQYFGPGTRLLVL.

The chain combines TRBV3-1 (or the pseudogene TRBV3-2) with TRBJ2-7; 7 bases are a match to TRBD2. Per germline, CDR1 LGHDT and CDR2 YNNKEL (reference sequence). This CDR3 is 13 amino acids long. V lost 1 base to trimming and J lost 7 bases; unmatched junction nucleotides: 4. In nucleotides, the CDR3 is TGTGCCAGCAGCCAAGCCCCGGGGGGAGAGCAGTACTTC. Translating gives CASSQAPGGEQYF.

J is TRBJ2-7 and V is TRBV12-3 or TRBV12-4, with TRBD2 matching over 7 bases. Unmatched junction bases numbered 4, after V lost 4 bases and J lost 4 bases. The CDR3 consists of 13 residues. Here the CDR3 DNA reads TGTGCCAGCAGTTACGGACTAGAGTACGAGCAGTACTTC. The encoded protein is CASSYGLEYEQYF.